This T cell receptor (beta chain) appears in the sequencing data of a study of T cell repertoires in cytomegalovirus infection. Study background: From public TCR beta signatures came an indication of both CMV infection and matching HLA type.

TCRdb reanalysed the reads using MiXCR and keeps one entry per CDR3 protein. The sample lists approximately 600,000 distinct CDR3 sequences; over 35% were seen once. This clonotype has at least ten counts. Antigen: not known. Trimming removed 3 bases from V and 9 bases from J; junction bases left unmatched: 3. CDR1 is SGHTA and CDR2 is FQGNSA in the germline V gene. CDR3 length: 13 amino acids. Specimen: cultured PBMCs, collected from culture after CMV antigen stimulation. This chain uses TRBV7-2 with TRBJ1-2; 11 nucleotides align to TRBD1. The origin of this receptor is a human donor in good health (CMV status not recorded). Some clones in this sample may be carry-over from other donors' samples. This CDR3 reads CASSFGQGARYTF. CDR3 DNA: TGTGCCAGCAGCTTCGGACAGGGGGCGCGCTACACCTTC.